This T cell receptor beta chain originates from a study of CD8+ T cells in alopecia areata. As for the study in general: Twice daily, treated patients received 5 to 10 mg of oral tofacitinib.

Germline lookup yields CDR1 SGDLS and CDR2 YYNGEE. Trimming took 3 bases from V and 1 from J, leaving 8 bases between them. This CDR3 is built from 13 residues. Isolated RNA was reverse transcribed into cDNA used as the sequencing template. TCRdb's copy holds only in-frame clones and misses some; the assay was immunoSEQ multiplex PCR. The sample shows about 150,000 clones, around 87% of them seen only once. This TCR came from a human donor with alopecia areata. This chain uses TRBV9 with TRBJ2-7; D remains ambiguous. The sample was CD8+ T cells sorted from blood, taken at week 0. CDR3 DNA: TGTGCCAGCAGCGGTTCAACGTCCTACGAGCAGTACTTC. This gives the protein CASSGSTSYEQYF.